These T cell receptor beta chains were read from a single sample in a study of T-cell reconstitution after alpha-beta-depleted transplantation in children. MiXCR was run by TCRdb on the PCR reads, yielding one entry per CDR3 protein. Of 200,000 to 300,000 distinct CDR3 sequences listed, around 12% were seen once; the top ten hold about 2.6%. The sample was PBMCs from the stem cell graft donor, taken from the stem cell graft. These receptors all come from a human donor who donated a stem cell graft to a child with acute lymphoblastic leukemia. The CDR3 runs from the conserved cysteine through the conserved F or W. The D gene is left open where the match is weak. Clone size is given for some rows only: seen once, a few or many times, or a class if the clone is expanded.

TRBJ1-4 | many | NA | TRBV28 | TGTGCCAGCAGTTTATTACAGGCGGCTGGTGAAAAACTGTTTTTT | CASSLLQAAGEKLFF
TRBJ1-5 | many | TRBD1 | TRBV6-1 | TGTGCCAGCAGTGCGCGACAGGGGAGGAATCAGCCCCAGCATTTT | CASSARQGRNQPQHF
TRBJ2-5 | many | TRBD2 | TRBV4-2 | TGTGCCAGCAGCCAAGATAGGACTAGCGGGAGCGGGGAGACCCAGTACTTC | CASSQDRTSGSGETQYF
TRBJ1-1 | many | NA | TRBV19 | TGTGCCAGTAGTATGGGCACTGAAGCTTTCTTT | CASSMGTEAFF
TRBJ2-7 | many | NA | TRBV5-6 | TGTGCCAGCAGCTTGGCCTGGTTGGCAGGAGAAGTATACGAGCAGTACTTC | CASSLAWLAGEVYEQYF
TRBJ2-7 | many | NA | TRBV7-2 | TGTGCCAGCAGCTCCCAGGTTGAGGTGGGGCAGTACTTC | CASSSQVEVGQYF
TRBJ1-2 | many | NA | TRBV5-1 | TGCGCCAGCAGCCTCATCGACAGAAGTATGTCCTACACCTTC | CASSLIDRSMSYTF
TRBJ2-2 | NA | NA | TRBV14 | TGTGCCAGCAGCCAACCCGCCGGGAGAGGGGGCGGCACCGGGGAGCTGTTTTTT | CASSQPAGRGGGTGELFF
TRBJ2-7 | many | NA | TRBV27 | TGTGCCAGCAGTTTATTGTGGGGGGTCTCCTACGAGCAGTACTTC | CASSLLWGVSYEQYF
TRBJ2-1 | few | TRBD2 | TRBV20-1 | TGCAGTGCTAGAGGGGGGAGCGGGGGCTCCTACAATGAGCAGTTCTTC | CSARGGSGGSYNEQFF
TRBJ2-1 | NA | TRBD1 | TRBV5-1 | TGCGCCAGCAGCTTTGACAGGGCCTCCTACAATGAGCAGTTCTTC | CASSFDRASYNEQFF
TRBJ2-5 | NA | NA | TRBV7-7 | TGTGCCAGCAGCTTCCAGGGTGGGGAATTGGAGACCCAGTACTTC | CASSFQGGELETQYF
TRBJ2-2 | NA | TRBD1 | TRBV30 | TGTGCCTGGATTCCCTCGGGACAGTCCACCGGGGAGCTGTTTTTT | CAWIPSGQSTGELFF
TRBJ2-1 | many | NA | TRBV7-9 | TGTGCCAGCAGCTTGGGCGGTGTCCCCTACAATGAGCAGTTCTTC | CASSLGGVPYNEQFF
TRBJ2-6 | many | NA | TRBV9 | TGTGCCAGCGGCGGAGGGGACTCTGGGGCCAACGTCCTGACTTTC | CASGGGDSGANVLTF
TRBJ2-7 | NA | NA | TRBV28 | TGTGCCAGCAGTTCCTTTTCCGACAGCTCCTACGAGCAGTACTTC | CASSSFSDSSYEQYF
TRBJ2-7 | many | TRBD1 | TRBV10-3 | TGTGCCATCAGGGCTGAAGACAGGGCCTACGAGCAGTACTTC | CAIRAEDRAYEQYF
TRBJ1-6 | few | NA | TRBV6-1 | TGTGCCAGCAGTGGGTTCGGGGGGATGGCTTATAATTCACCCCTCCACTTT | CASSGFGGMAYNSPLHF
TRBJ2-1 | many | NA | TRBV6-2/TRBV6-3 | TGTGCCAGCAGTTACGCCGACGGCCGTGAGGGACGGGCGCCCCGGAGAGTGAATGAGCAGTTCTTC | CASSYADGREGRAPRRVNEQFF
TRBJ1-1 | many | NA | TRBV4-3 | TGCGCCAGCAGCCAAGAGGGCAGCTCACTCATGAACACTGAAGCTTTCTTT | CASSQEGSSLMNTEAFF
TRBJ2-1 | many | NA | TRBV29-1 | TGCAGCGGTGTGGCCTTTGCCGAGTTCTTC | CSGVAFAEFF
TRBJ2-3 | many | NA | TRBV29-1 | TGCAGCGTTGAGAGGGCAGGGACAGATACGCAGTATTTT | CSVERAGTDTQYF
TRBJ2-7 | many | TRBD1 | TRBV5-1 | TGCGCCAGCAGCCGGGGGACAGGGATTCCCTTCGAGCAGTACTTC | CASSRGTGIPFEQYF
TRBJ2-7 | many | TRBD2 | TRBV25-1 | TGTGCCAGCAGTCCTCCGGGACTAGCGGGAGGCCCACGTCTGGAGCAGTACTTC | CASSPPGLAGGPRLEQYF
TRBJ2-2 | many | TRBD2 | TRBV5-1 | TGCGCCAGCAGCAAGCTAGCGGACGCGAACACCGGGGAGCTGTTTTTT | CASSKLADANTGELFF
TRBJ2-7 | many | NA | TRBV5-1 | TGCGCCAGCAGCTTGGAGCAGCCATACTCCTACGAGCAGTACTTC | CASSLEQPYSYEQYF
TRBJ2-3 | many | NA | TRBV5-1 | TGCGCCAGCAGGGACGGAGCAGATACGCAGTATTTT | CASRDGADTQYF
TRBJ1-3 | NA | NA | TRBV15 | TGTGCCACCAGCACCACAGGTACTGGAAACACCATATATTTT | CATSTTGTGNTIYF